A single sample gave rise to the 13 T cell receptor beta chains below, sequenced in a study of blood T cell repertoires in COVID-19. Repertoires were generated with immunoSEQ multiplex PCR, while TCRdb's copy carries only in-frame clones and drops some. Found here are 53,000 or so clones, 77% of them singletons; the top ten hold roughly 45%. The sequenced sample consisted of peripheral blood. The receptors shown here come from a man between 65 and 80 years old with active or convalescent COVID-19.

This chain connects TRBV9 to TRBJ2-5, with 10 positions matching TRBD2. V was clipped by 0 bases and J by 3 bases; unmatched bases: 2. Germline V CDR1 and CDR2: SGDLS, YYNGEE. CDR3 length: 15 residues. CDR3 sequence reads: CASSVGLAGEETQYF. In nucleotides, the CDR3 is TGTGCCAGCAGCGTAGGGCTAGCGGGAGAAGAGACCCAGTACTTC.

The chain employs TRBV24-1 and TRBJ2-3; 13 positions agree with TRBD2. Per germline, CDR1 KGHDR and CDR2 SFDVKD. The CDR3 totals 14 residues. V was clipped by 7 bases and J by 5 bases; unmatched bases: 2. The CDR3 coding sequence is TGTGCCACCAGCACTAGCGGGAGGGGAGATACGCAGTATTTT. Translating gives CATSTSGRGDTQYF.

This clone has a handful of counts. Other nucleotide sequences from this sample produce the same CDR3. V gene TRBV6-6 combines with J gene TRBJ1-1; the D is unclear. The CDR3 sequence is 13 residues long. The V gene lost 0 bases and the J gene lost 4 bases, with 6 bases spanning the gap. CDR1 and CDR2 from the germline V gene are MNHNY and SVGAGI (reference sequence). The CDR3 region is CASSYSGGTEAFF. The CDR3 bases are TGTGCCAGCAGTTACTCAGGAGGCACTGAAGCTTTCTTT.

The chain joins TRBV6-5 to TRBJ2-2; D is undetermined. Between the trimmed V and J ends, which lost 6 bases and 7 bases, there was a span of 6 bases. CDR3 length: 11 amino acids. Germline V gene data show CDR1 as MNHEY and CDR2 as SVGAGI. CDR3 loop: CASRTYGELFF. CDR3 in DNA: TGTGCCAGCAGAACCTACGGGGAGCTGTTTTTT.

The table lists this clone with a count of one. The CDR3, as DNA: TGTGCCAGCAGCGTAGGTAGGAGCATGAACACTGAAGCTTTCTTT. Protein product: CASSVGRSMNTEAFF. The V gene is TRBV9, the J gene TRBJ1-1; D unclear. V dropped 0 bases and J dropped 0 bases, with 9 bases sitting between them. Germline V gives CDR1 SGDLS, CDR2 YYNGEE. The CDR3 sequence is 15 residues long.

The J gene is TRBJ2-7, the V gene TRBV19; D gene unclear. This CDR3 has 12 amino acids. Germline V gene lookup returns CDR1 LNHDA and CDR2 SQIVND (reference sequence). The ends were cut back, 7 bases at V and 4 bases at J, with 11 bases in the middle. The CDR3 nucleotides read TGTGCCAGTATAGAGAGGAATTACGAGCAGTACTTC. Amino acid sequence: CASIERNYEQYF.

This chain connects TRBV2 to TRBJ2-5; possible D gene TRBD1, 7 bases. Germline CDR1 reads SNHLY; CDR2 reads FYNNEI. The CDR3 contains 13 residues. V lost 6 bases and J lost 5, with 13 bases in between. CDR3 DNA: TGTGCCAGCAGGGGGGGACAGCTGGAGACCCAGTACTTC. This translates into CASRGGQLETQYF.

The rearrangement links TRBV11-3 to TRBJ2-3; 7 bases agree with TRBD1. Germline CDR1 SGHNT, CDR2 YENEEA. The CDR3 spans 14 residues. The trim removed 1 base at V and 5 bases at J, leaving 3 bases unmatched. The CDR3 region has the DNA TGTGCCAGCAGCTTAGGGCAGGGGGTAGATACGCAGTATTTT. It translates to CASSLGQGVDTQYF.

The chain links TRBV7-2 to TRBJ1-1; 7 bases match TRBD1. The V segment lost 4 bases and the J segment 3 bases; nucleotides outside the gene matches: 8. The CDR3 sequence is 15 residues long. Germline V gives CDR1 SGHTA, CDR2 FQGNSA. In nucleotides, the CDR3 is TGTGCCAGCAGCTCGTCGGACAGGCCATACACTGAAGCTTTCTTT. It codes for CASSSSDRPYTEAFF. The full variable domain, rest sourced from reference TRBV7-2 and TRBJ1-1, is GAGVSQSPSNKVTEKGKDVELRCDPISGHTALYWYRQSLGQGLEFLIYFQGNSAPDKSGLPSDRFSAERTGGSVSTLTIQRTQQEDSAVYLCASSSSDRPYTEAFFGQGTRLTVV.

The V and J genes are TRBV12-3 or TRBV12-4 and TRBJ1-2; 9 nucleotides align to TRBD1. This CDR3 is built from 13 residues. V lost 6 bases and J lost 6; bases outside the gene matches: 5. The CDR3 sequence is CASRGTGTNGYTF. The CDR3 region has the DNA TGTGCCAGCAGAGGGACAGGGACTAATGGCTACACCTTC.

CDR3: CASSSRSFGELTHGGYTF. The CDR3 DNA follows: TGTGCCAGCAGCTCTCGATCATTCGGAGAATTAACCCACGGCGGCTACACCTTC. The chain recombines TRBV7-9 with TRBJ1-2, with D unclear. With 4 bases removed from V and 8 bases from J, the gap between germline ends came to 29 bases. CDR1 is SEHNR, CDR2 FQNEAQ, per germline (reference sequence). CDR3 length equals 18 residues.

CDR3 sequence: CASSPRQSSGNTIYF. The CDR3 DNA is TGTGCCAGCAGCCCGCGACAGAGCTCTGGAAACACCATATATTTT. The J gene is TRBJ1-3, the V gene TRBV11-2; D is possibly TRBD1 (5 bases). The CDR3 has 15 amino acids. V lost 5 bases and J 0 bases, leaving 11 bases between the germline ends. Germline loops: CDR1 SGHAT, CDR2 FQNNGV.

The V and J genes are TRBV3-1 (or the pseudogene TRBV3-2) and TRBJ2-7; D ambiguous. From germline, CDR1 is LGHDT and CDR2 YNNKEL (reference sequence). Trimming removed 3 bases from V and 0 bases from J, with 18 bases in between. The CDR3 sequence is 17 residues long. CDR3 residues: CASSQRRVLGLSYEQYF. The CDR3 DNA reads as TGTGCCAGCAGCCAGCGACGGGTTCTCGGTCTCTCCTACGAGCAGTACTTC.